The rows below give T cell receptor beta chains drawn from one sample of a study of read filtering for tumor transcriptome and immune sequencing. TCRdb reprocessed the reads with MiXCR, giving one entry per CDR3 protein. This sample has tens of thousands of distinct CDR3 sequences, with roughly 21% found just once. Material: a population of CD138-negative cells sorted from bone marrow. The receptors were gathered from a donor aged 40 or over with multiple myeloma. CDR3s include the opening cysteine and the closing phenylalanine or tryptophan. The order of the fields is J gene, V gene, D gene, clone size, CDR3 protein, CDR3 DNA. A D gene is named only where the DNA matches it firmly. Clone size appears in some rows only: once, few, many, or a class for an expanded clone.

TRBJ2-2 | TRBV10-3 | - | many | CAISESGSLRQRERGELFF | TGTGCCATCAGTGAGTCAGGAAGTTTGCGACAGCGAGAGAGAGGGGAGCTGTTTTTT
TRBJ1-2 | TRBV5-1 | - | few | CASSSERGSDYGYTF | TGCGCCAGCAGCTCGGAGAGGGGTTCGGACTATGGCTACACCTTC
TRBJ2-3 | TRBV20-1 | - | many | CSADNGLANTDTQYF | TGCAGTGCTGACAATGGGCTAGCGAACACAGATACGCAGTATTTT
TRBJ2-7 | TRBV5-1 | - | many | CASSLTGEQYF | TGCGCCAGCAGCTTAACAGGGGAGCAGTACTTC
TRBJ1-4 | TRBV28 | - | many | CASSSQINEKLFF | TGTGCCAGCAGTTCACAGATTAATGAAAAACTGTTTTTT
TRBJ2-7 | TRBV20-1 | TRBD2 | many | CSARGGRGAGEQYF | TGCAGTGCTAGAGGTGGGAGGGGCGCAGGAGAGCAGTACTTC
TRBJ2-1 | TRBV7-9 | - | many | CASISRTATYNEQFF | TGTGCCAGCATCTCCCGGACCGCTACATACAATGAGCAGTTCTTC
TRBJ1-2 | TRBV20-1 | - | - | CSAQDGRDYGFTF | TGCAGTGCCCAAGACGGCAGGGACTATGGCTTCACCTTC
TRBJ2-2 | TRBV9 | - | few | CASSAGLHTGELFF | TGTGCCAGCAGCGCGGGACTCCACACCGGGGAGCTGTTTTTT
TRBJ2-7 | TRBV11-2 | TRBD1 | few | CASSKGQLYEQYF | TGTGCCAGCAGCAAGGGACAGCTCTACGAGCAGTACTTC
TRBJ2-7 | TRBV4-1 | TRBD1 | many | CASSPRTGMYEQYF | TGCGCCAGCAGCCCCAGGACAGGGATGTACGAGCAGTACTTC
TRBJ2-5 | TRBV20-1 | - | many | CSARVTPGQETQYF | TGCAGTGCTAGAGTCACGCCAGGGCAAGAGACCCAGTACTTC
TRBJ1-2 | TRBV29-1 | - | - | CSVNWRGGVDYGYTF | TGCAGCGTTAATTGGCGTGGAGGGGTCGACTATGGCTACACCTTC
TRBJ2-3 | TRBV13 | TRBD2 | many | CASSNPSGGDTQYF | TGTGCCAGCAGCAATCCCTCGGGGGGAGATACGCAGTATTTT
TRBJ2-7 | TRBV7-2 | - | many | CASRVTATYEQYF | TGTGCCAGCAGGGTCACAGCGACCTACGAGCAGTACTTC
TRBJ1-4 | TRBV12-3/TRBV12-4 | - | many | CASSQAGGEKLFF | TGTGCCAGCAGTCAGGCGGGTGGAGAAAAACTGTTTTTT
TRBJ2-6 | TRBV5-1 | TRBD1 | - | CARSADNRGSGANALTF | TGCGCCCGCAGCGCAGACAACAGGGGCTCTGGGGCCAACGCCCTGACTTTC
TRBJ2-3 | TRBV28 | - | many | CASSLRGVTDTQYF | TGTGCCAGCAGTTTAAGAGGGGTCACAGATACGCAGTATTTT
TRBJ2-5 | TRBV12-3/TRBV12-4 | TRBD1 | few | CASSKDREETQYF | TGTGCCAGCAGCAAGGACAGGGAGGAGACCCAGTACTTC
TRBJ2-5 | TRBV3-1 | - | few | CASSQTRETQYF | TGTGCCAGCAGCCAAACGCGGGAGACCCAGTACTTC
TRBJ1-4 | TRBV29-1 | TRBD1 | many | CSAWTGGLATNEKLFF | TGCAGCGCTTGGACAGGGGGACTTGCAACTAATGAAAAACTGTTTTTT
TRBJ2-3 | TRBV11-2 | - | many | CASSLGGDTQYF | TGTGCCAGCAGTTTGGGGGGAGATACGCAGTATTTT
TRBJ2-2 | TRBV7-3 | TRBD1 | many | CASSPRTGGTGELFF | TGTGCCAGCAGCCCCCGGACAGGGGGCACCGGGGAGCTGTTTTTT
TRBJ2-1 | TRBV3-1 | TRBD1 | few | CASRPDRGLNEQFF | TGTGCCAGCAGACCGGACAGGGGGCTGAATGAGCAGTTCTTC
TRBJ2-3 | TRBV7-9 | TRBD1 | many | CASSPRGRRDTQYF | TGTGCCAGCAGCCCCAGGGGGCGCAGAGATACGCAGTATTTT
TRBJ2-3 | TRBV11-1 | - | few | CASSPNTQYF | TGTGCCAGCAGCCCCAATACGCAGTATTTT
TRBJ2-1 | TRBV2 | - | many | CASSRGYNEQFF | TGTGCCAGCAGCCGAGGTTACAATGAGCAGTTCTTC
TRBJ2-5 | TRBV7-2 | - | many | CASSPPMYQGQETQYF | TGTGCCAGCAGCCCCCCGATGTACCAGGGGCAAGAGACCCAGTACTTC
TRBJ2-3 | TRBV27 | - | many | CASSSGRRATDTQYF | TGTGCCAGCAGTTCGGGACGGAGAGCCACAGATACGCAGTATTTT
TRBJ1-1 | TRBV24-1 | - | many | CATSVDGTAEAFF | TGTGCCACCAGTGTGGATGGCACGGCTGAAGCTTTCTTT
TRBJ1-5 | TRBV19 | - | few | CASRGISNQPQHF | TGTGCCAGTCGGGGGATTAGCAATCAGCCCCAGCATTTT
TRBJ1-4 | TRBV12-3/TRBV12-4 | TRBD1 | many | CASSRQGNKLFF | TGTGCCAGCAGTCGACAGGGTAACAAACTGTTTTTT
TRBJ2-7 | TRBV5-1 | TRBD1 | many | CASSLPGTGVDEQYF | TGCGCCAGCAGCCTGCCCGGGACAGGGGTTGACGAGCAGTACTTC
TRBJ2-5 | TRBV7-3 | TRBD1 | many | CASSLTGAQETQYF | TGTGCCAGCAGCCTCACAGGGGCCCAAGAGACCCAGTACTTC
TRBJ2-3 | TRBV28 | - | - | CASSPQRFKGTDTQYF | TGTGCCAGCAGTCCTCAGCGTTTCAAGGGGACAGATACGCAGTATTTT
TRBJ2-3 | TRBV25-1 | - | - | CARSGLAENTQYF | TGTGCCAGGAGTGGTCTAGCTGAAAATACGCAGTATTTT
TRBJ2-5 | TRBV7-2 | - | many | CASSADKLETQYF | TGTGCCAGCAGCGCTGACAAACTAGAGACCCAGTACTTC
TRBJ2-2 | TRBV20-1 | - | many | CSARSSLRWTGELFF | TGCAGTGCTAGATCCAGCCTAAGATGGACCGGGGAGCTGTTTTTT
TRBJ1-1 | TRBV7-2 | - | - | CASSLYTSRKVAEAFF | TGTGCCAGCAGCCTATATACCAGCCGGAAGGTCGCTGAAGCTTTCTTT
TRBJ1-1 | TRBV29-1 | TRBD1 | many | CSAAGTDSKAFF | TGCAGCGCCGCCGGGACAGATTCTAAAGCTTTCTTT
TRBJ2-7 | TRBV4-1 | TRBD1 | many | CASSQIDFIGQGVYEQYF | TGCGCCAGCAGCCAGATAGACTTTATCGGACAGGGTGTTTACGAGCAGTACTTC
TRBJ2-1 | TRBV3-1 | TRBD1 | few | CASSQGTGPHNEQFF | TGTGCCAGCAGCCAAGGGACAGGACCTCACAATGAGCAGTTCTTC
TRBJ2-1 | TRBV4-2 | TRBD2 | many | CASSQDETSGEYNEQFF | TGTGCCAGCAGCCAAGACGAGACTAGCGGTGAATACAATGAGCAGTTCTTC
TRBJ2-5 | TRBV14 | TRBD2 | few | CASSLWRGDQETQYF | TGTGCCAGCAGCCTGTGGCGGGGGGATCAAGAGACCCAGTACTTC
TRBJ2-4 | TRBV6-5 | - | few | CASKEWKGAKNIQYF | TGTGCCAGCAAGGAGTGGAAGGGTGCCAAAAACATTCAGTACTTC
TRBJ2-1 | TRBV28 | TRBD2 | many | CASSPPGLAGGEQFF | TGTGCCAGCAGCCCCCCGGGACTAGCGGGGGGGGAGCAGTTCTTC
TRBJ1-1 | TRBV2 | - | - | CASSEGSGADTEAFF | TGTGCCAGCAGTGAAGGTTCAGGGGCGGACACTGAAGCTTTCTTT
TRBJ1-1 | TRBV14 | - | many | CASSQGRRNTEAFF | TGTGCCAGCAGCCAAGGTAGACGGAACACTGAAGCTTTCTTT
TRBJ2-7 | TRBV7-3 | - | many | CASSLTGGEQYF | TGTGCCAGCAGCTTAACAGGGGGCGAGCAGTACTTC
TRBJ2-1 | TRBV5-1 | - | many | CASSFDGPPEQFF | TGCGCCAGCAGCTTCGACGGACCCCCTGAGCAGTTCTTC
TRBJ1-2 | TRBV5-1 | - | - | CAISLESGLGYAF | TGCGCCATCAGCTTGGAATCCGGGCTCGGCTACGCCTTC
TRBJ1-2 | TRBV28 | - | many | CASQQTGNYGYTF | TGTGCCAGCCAACAGACAGGAAACTATGGCTACACCTTC
TRBJ2-2 | TRBV5-1 | - | many | CASSFQGTGELFF | TGCGCCAGCAGCTTTCAGGGCACCGGGGAGCTGTTTTTT
TRBJ1-6 | TRBV28 | - | many | CASSDRFSPLHF | TGTGCCAGCAGCGACAGGTTCTCACCCCTCCACTTT
TRBJ2-7 | TRBV12-3/TRBV12-4 | - | few | CASSPSGTGPYEQYF | TGTGCCAGCAGCCCAAGCGGGACAGGTCCCTACGAGCAGTACTTC